These 18 T cell receptor beta chains came from one sample sequenced in a study of OX40 agonist ivuxolimab in advanced cancers. The table came from immunoSEQ multiplex PCR; TCRdb's copy has only in-frame clones and leaves some out. The sample lists 55,000 to 80,000 clones, about nine tenths occurring once. The sample here was CD4+ or CD8+ T cells sorted from blood, taken in a trial of the OX40 agonist ivuxolimab. The origin of the receptors is an adult with an advanced solid tumor such as melanoma, head and neck, liver or kidney cancer.

The rearrangement links TRBV9 to TRBJ2-5, with 7 positions matching TRBD1. After removal of 0 bases from V and 3 bases from J, the junction contained 5 bases not matched to a gene. In germline, CDR1 is SGDLS, CDR2 YYNGEE. The CDR3 covers 15 residues. The CDR3 DNA reads as TGTGCCAGCAGCGTAGCGGCAGGGGGTGAAGAGACCCAGTACTTC. This codes for CASSVAAGGEETQYF. Full variable domain (outside the CDR3, taken from reference TRBV9 and TRBJ2-5): DSGVTQTPKHLITATGQRVTLRCSPRSGDLSVYWYQQSLDQGLQFLIQYYNGEERAKGNILERFSAQQFPDLHSELNLSSLELGDSALYFCASSVAAGGEETQYFGPGTRLLVL.

V is TRBV5-5 and J is TRBJ1-2; maybe TRBD1 (6 bases). The CDR3 runs 14 residues. Trimming removed 3 bases at V and 7 bases at J, with 16 bases between. Germline-derived CDR1 and CDR2 are SGHKS and YYEKEE (reference sequence). Written as DNA, the CDR3 is TGTGCCAGCAGCTCCTCTGCAGGGGTAGGTGGCTACACCTTC. Its protein product is CASSSSAGVGGYTF.

The chain carries TRBV6-1 and TRBJ2-5; 7 nucleotides align to TRBD1. Germline V gene lookup returns CDR1 MNHNS and CDR2 SASEGT. CDR3 length: 14 residues. Trimming took 10 bases from V and 5 from J; bases not matched to a gene: 13. The chain's CDR3 is CATGTVMTTETQYF. The CDR3, as DNA: TGTGCCACCGGGACAGTCATGACAACTGAGACCCAGTACTTC.

The chain combines TRBV6-5 with TRBJ1-2; D gene ambiguous. In germline, CDR1 is MNHEY, CDR2 SVGAGI. V shed 6 bases and J shed 8 bases, with 16 bases lying between them. There are 13 residues in the CDR3. DNA for the CDR3: TGTGCCAGCAGCCCCGATCCGGGTCTGGGCTACACCTTC. Amino acid sequence: CASSPDPGLGYTF.

This chain links TRBV16 with TRBJ1-6; the match to TRBD1 covers 8 bases. This CDR3 is built from 15 residues. Germline V gene data show CDR1 as KGHSY and CDR2 as FQNENV. The V segment lost 5 bases and the J segment 7 bases; nucleotides outside the gene matches: 7. The CDR3 nucleotides read TGTGCCAGCAGCAATCGACAGGGGCAAAATTCACCCCTCCACTTT. It is translated as CASSNRQGQNSPLHF.

The V and J genes are TRBV9 and TRBJ1-3, with D maybe TRBD1 (6 bases). Trimming stripped 0 bases from V and 2 bases from J, with 15 bases between. This CDR3 is built from 17 residues. Germline lookup yields CDR1 SGDLS and CDR2 YYNGEE. The CDR3: CASSVATNRAAGNTIYF. CDR3 nucleotide sequence: TGTGCCAGCAGCGTAGCTACGAACAGGGCGGCTGGAAACACCATATATTTT.

V gene TRBV19 combines with J gene TRBJ2-7; D is perhaps TRBD2 (5 bases). V was cut by 3 bases and J by 2 bases, with 5 bases left in between. The CDR3 has 12 amino acids. Germline V gene sequence: CDR1 LNHDA, CDR2 SQIVND (reference sequence). The CDR3 DNA follows: TGTGCCAGTAGTATCGGGACCTACGAGCAGTACTTC. This codes for CASSIGTYEQYF.

The chain combines TRBV9 with TRBJ2-4; D is possibly TRBD1 (6 bases). Trimming removed 6 bases at V and 8 bases at J, with 18 bases between. Germline CDR1 is SGDLS and CDR2 is YYNGEE. The CDR3 is 14 amino acids. CDR3 sequence reads: CASTPGDFHHIQYF. CDR3 bases: TGTGCCAGCACCCCAGGGGATTTTCATCACATTCAGTACTTC.

The rearrangement joins TRBV6-1 to TRBJ2-7; TRBD1 or TRBD2 may be the D gene (5 bases each). Deletions cut 7 bases from V and 7 bases from J, with 20 bases between. The CDR3 has 14 amino acids. Germline values: CDR1 MNHNS, CDR2 SASEGT. The CDR3 region has the DNA TGTGCCAGCAATTCACGGGACCTGGCAGGGGAGCAGTACTTC. It specifies CASNSRDLAGEQYF.

The chain links TRBV4-2 to TRBJ2-7, with 7 positions matching TRBD1. The germline CDR1 and CDR2 sequences are LGHNA and YNFKEQ. The CDR3 totals 16 residues. The V segment lost 1 base and the J segment 1 base; nucleotides outside the gene matches: 7. The CDR3 coding sequence is TGTGCCAGCAGCCAAGGTACGGGACAGCTGTCCTACGAGCAGTACTTC. Translation: CASSQGTGQLSYEQYF.

This rearrangement joins TRBV5-1 to TRBJ1-2; TRBD1 aligns across 9 bases. Germline CDR1 and CDR2: SGHRS and YFSETQ. V trimming: 4 bases; J trimming: 0 bases; junction bases outside the gene matches: 7. CDR3 length: 16 residues. CDR3: CASSPDRGGPNYGYTF. The CDR3 bases are TGCGCCAGCAGCCCGGACAGGGGCGGTCCTAACTATGGCTACACCTTC. The complete variable domain, with remaining parts taken from reference TRBV5-1 and TRBJ1-2, reads KAGVTQTPRYLIKTRGQQVTLSCSPISGHRSVSWYQQTPGQGLQFLFEYFSETQRNKGNFPGRFSGRQFSNSRSEMNVSTLELGDSALYLCASSPDRGGPNYGYTFGSGTRLTVV.

V and J are TRBV5-1 and TRBJ2-1, with 11 bases fitting TRBD1. V was clipped by 0 bases and J by 11 bases; unmatched bases: 4. Germline V gene lookup returns CDR1 SGHRS and CDR2 YFSETQ. This CDR3 contains 14 residues. The CDR3 DNA is TGCGCCAGCAGCTTGGAAGGACAGGGGGCACAGCAGTTCTTC. It encodes CASSLEGQGAQQFF.

The chain is built from TRBV7-9 and TRBJ1-1, with a tentative D call TRBD1 (5 bases). The CDR3 consists of 14 residues. The V gene's germline CDR1 is SEHNR and CDR2 FQNEAQ (reference sequence). Trimming shortened V by 0 bases and J by 3 bases, and 8 bases separated the two germline ends. The CDR3 sequence: CASSLALRDTEAFF. CDR3 DNA sequence: TGTGCCAGCAGCTTAGCGCTCAGGGACACTGAAGCTTTCTTT.

The genes are TRBV7-2 and TRBJ1-5; D remains unclear. Germline-derived CDR1 and CDR2 are SGHTA and FQGNSA. The CDR3 is made up of 13 amino acids. V lost 1 base and J 6 bases, leaving 7 bases between the germline ends. The CDR3 nucleotides are TGTGCCAGCAGCTTAGGCGGGTTTCAGCCCCAGCATTTT. Protein: CASSLGGFQPQHF.

The rearrangement links TRBV19 to TRBJ2-2; unclear D gene. The CDR3 runs 15 residues. The V end lost 3 bases, the J end lost 1 base, and 9 bases lay between the germline ends. From germline, CDR1 is LNHDA and CDR2 SQIVND (reference sequence). DNA for the CDR3: TGTGCCAGTAGTATCGGTTTTTGGAACACCGGGGAGCTGTTTTTT. Its protein is CASSIGFWNTGELFF.

The genes are TRBV7-9 and TRBJ1-6; no clear D. Looked up from germline, CDR1 is SEHNR and CDR2 is FQNEAQ (reference sequence). The germline V and J ends were trimmed by 4 bases and 9 bases, with 10 bases remaining between them. The CDR3 is 13 amino acids. The CDR3 nucleotides read TGTGCCAGCAGCTCAGAGGGCGCTTCACCCCTCCACTTT. As protein: CASSSEGASPLHF.

This sequence joins TRBV9 and TRBJ1-6; possible D gene TRBD1, 5 bases. Trimming took 5 bases from V and 7 from J, leaving 10 bases between them. The germline CDR1 and CDR2 sequences are SGDLS and YYNGEE. The CDR3 is 13 amino acids. The CDR3 coding sequence is TGTGCCAGCAGTCGCCCAGGGAATTCACCCCTCCACTTT. Protein: CASSRPGNSPLHF.

The chain links TRBV6-5 to TRBJ2-7; D gene unclear. V was clipped by 6 bases and J by 0 bases, with 9 bases between them. Germline V lookup: CDR1 MNHEY, CDR2 SVGAGI. This CDR3 spans 13 amino acids. The CDR3: CASSRDTSYEQYF. CDR3 coding DNA: TGTGCCAGCAGCCGAGACACCTCCTACGAGCAGTACTTC.